Listed here are 15 T cell receptor beta chains from one sample, sequenced in a study of cytomegalovirus exposure and HLA in healthy donors. 60 Vbeta and 13 Jbeta primers were used in PCR. TCRdb's table, derived via immunoSEQ multiplex PCR, lists solely in-frame clones and lacks some. The sample includes roughly 140,000 clones, about four fifths of them seen just once. What was sequenced was PBMCs. The receptor set was obtained from a man under 40 in good health and CMV-seronegative.

This chain joins TRBV12-5 and TRBJ1-2; TRBD1 matches at 7 bases. Trimming took 7 bases from V and 1 from J; bases not matched to a gene: 9. CDR3 size: 15 residues. Germline assignment: CDR1 LGHNT and CDR2 FRNRAP. This CDR3 is CASAPEGAVNYGYTF. The CDR3 bases are TGTGCTAGTGCTCCAGAGGGGGCGGTTAACTATGGCTACACCTTC.

The chain joins TRBV19 to TRBJ2-1; 12 bases align to TRBD2. Germline V gives CDR1 LNHDA, CDR2 SQIVND (reference sequence). V gave up 6 bases and J gave up 10 bases; unmatched junction bases: 10. CDR3 size: 15 residues. The CDR3 nucleotides read TGTGCCAGTAGCAAGGGGCTAGCGGGGGGGAGCGAGCAGTTCTTC. Translation gives CASSKGLAGGSEQFF.

The chain has TRBV6-1 and TRBJ1-6; 7 nucleotides agree with TRBD1. V lost 7 bases, J lost 7 bases, and 10 bases stayed unmatched. The CDR3 is made up of 15 amino acids. Germline CDR1 is MNHNS and CDR2 is SASEGT. CDR3 DNA sequence: TGTGCCAGCACCCCTGGGACAGAGTACAATTCACCCCTCCACTTT. Translated, it gives CASTPGTEYNSPLHF.

This clone was observed once. This rearrangement joins TRBV18 to TRBJ2-3; D is unresolved. Looked up from germline, CDR1 is KGHSH and CDR2 is LQKENI. The CDR3 has 16 amino acids. V lost 0 bases, J lost 2 bases, and 12 bases lay in between. CDR3 amino acids: CASSPPSLIPTDTQYF. CDR3 nucleotides: TGTGCCAGCTCACCACCGAGCCTTATTCCCACAGATACGCAGTATTTT.

This rearrangement joins TRBV6-5 to TRBJ1-1, with 8 nucleotides matching TRBD1. The CDR3 has 15 residues. V dropped 0 bases and J dropped 10; count of bases not matched to a gene: 10. Per germline, CDR1 MNHEY and CDR2 SVGAGI. CDR3 sequence (DNA): TGTGCCAGCAGTTACTCGATGATTAGGACAGGGCGAGCTTTCTTT. As protein: CASSYSMIRTGRAFF.

This clone was seen only a few times. V is TRBV7-8 and J is TRBJ2-7; 12 nucleotides line up with TRBD2. The germline V gene has CDR1 SGHVS and CDR2 FQNEAQ. The CDR3 is 15 amino acids. Losses at the gene ends were 4 bases for V and 6 bases for J; bases not matched to a gene: 7. The CDR3 loop reads CASSSLAGGPSEQYF. In DNA form, the CDR3 reads TGTGCCAGCAGCTCTCTAGCGGGGGGGCCGAGCGAGCAGTACTTC.

The chain has TRBV29-1 and TRBJ2-3; 7 positions agree with TRBD1. Unmatched junction bases numbered 11, after V lost 6 bases and J lost 5 bases. This CDR3 has 14 amino acids. The germline V gene encodes CDR1 SQVTM and CDR2 ANQGSEA. The CDR3 sequence is CSVAPGTVGDTQYF. In DNA, the CDR3 is TGCAGCGTAGCCCCCGGGACAGTGGGAGATACGCAGTATTTT.

The table lists this clone with a count of one. CDR3 in DNA: TGTGCCAGCAATAGCGGGGGGGACCTTAGCAAAAACATTCAGTACTTC. Protein: CASNSGGDLSKNIQYF. The V and J genes are TRBV28 and TRBJ2-4; TRBD2 matches 11 bases. The V and J ends lost 7 bases and 3 bases, in that order; junction bases with no gene match: 8. Germline V CDR1 and CDR2: MDHEN, SYDVKM. The CDR3 spans 16 residues.

This clone has a single count. The V gene is TRBV19, the J gene TRBJ2-7; 9 positions agree with TRBD1. The germline V gene encodes CDR1 LNHDA and CDR2 SQIVND (reference sequence). Trimming at V came to 4 bases and at J to 3 bases, leaving 4 bases not matched to a gene. The CDR3 covers 14 residues. The CDR3 spells CASSTGQGGYEQYF. The DNA of the CDR3 is TGTGCCAGTAGTACGGGACAGGGCGGCTACGAGCAGTACTTC.

V gene TRBV19 combines with J gene TRBJ1-1; TRBD1 aligns across 8 bases. V was pared by 0 bases and J by 1 base, with 7 bases of the junction left unmatched. This CDR3 has 17 amino acids. Germline CDR1 LNHDA, CDR2 SQIVND (reference sequence). CDR3 nucleotides: TGTGCCAGTAGTATAGACCGGACAGGGTCGGGGAACACTGAAGCTTTCTTT. Translating it yields CASSIDRTGSGNTEAFF.

The chain couples TRBV6-5 to TRBJ1-2; TRBD1 aligns across 9 bases. Germline V gene data show CDR1 as MNHEY and CDR2 as SVGAGI. The CDR3 is made up of 12 amino acids. The V segment lost 7 bases and the J segment 7 bases; nucleotides outside the gene matches: 4. Written as DNA, the CDR3 is TGTGCCAGCACGGGGACAGGGCTTGGCTACACCTTC. Its translation: CASTGTGLGYTF.

The rearrangement joins TRBV5-1 to TRBJ1-4; 9 bases match TRBD1. The J segment lost 5 bases and the V segment lost 3 bases, leaving 8 bases of the junction unmatched. Germline V CDR1 and CDR2: SGHRS, YFSETQ. The CDR3 totals 16 residues. CDR3 amino acids: CASSSAPTGGNEKLFF. The CDR3 region has the DNA TGCGCCAGCAGCTCCGCACCGACAGGGGGAAATGAAAAACTGTTTTTT.

The rearrangement joins TRBV15 to TRBJ2-1, with TRBD2 as a possible D gene (6 bases). The CDR3 runs to 13 residues. Germline CDR1 and CDR2: LNHNV and YYDKDF (reference sequence). The V and J ends lost 0 bases and 9 bases respectively, with 9 bases between them. CDR3 sequence reads: CATSREGGAEQFF. DNA for the CDR3: TGTGCCACCAGCAGAGAGGGAGGTGCTGAGCAGTTCTTC. Based on the CDR3 plus reference TRBV15 and TRBJ2-1, the full variable domain is DAMVIQNPRYQVTQFGKPVTLSCSQTLNHNVMYWYQQKSSQAPKLLFHYYDKDFNNEADTPDNFQSRRPNTSFCFLDIRSPGLGDTAMYLCATSREGGAEQFFGPGTRLTVL.

The genes are TRBV10-3 and TRBJ1-5; no definite D call. The V end lost 7 bases, the J end lost 3 bases, and 16 bases lay between the germline ends. CDR1 is ENHRY, CDR2 SYGVKD, per germline. The CDR3 extends over 15 amino acids. CDR3 DNA: TGTGCCATCATCCTCTACCCGGACTCCAATCAGCCCCAGCATTTT. Amino acid sequence: CAIILYPDSNQPQHF.

This clone was detected once. The chain carries TRBV6-6 and TRBJ2-5, with 15 positions matching TRBD2. The ends lost 5 bases at V and 5 bases at J; junction bases unmatched: 6. The CDR3 length is 16 residues. Germline V lookup: CDR1 MNHNY, CDR2 SVGAGI (reference sequence). The CDR3 loop reads CASSRTSGRARETQYF. The CDR3 DNA is TGTGCCAGCAGTCGGACTAGCGGGAGGGCCCGTGAGACCCAGTACTTC.